This TCR beta chain appears in the sequencing data of a study of blood T cell repertoires in COVID-19 (dated by TCRdb to 2020 to 2021). Regarding the research as a whole: Samples from collaborators originated in the United States, Italy and Spain and spanned both the acute and convalescent phases of COVID-19. The material from the prospective study consisted of cDNA or gDNA derived from T cells, B-cell-depleted T cells, or PBMCs. Subjects who had been exposed to COVID-19, were actively infected with it, or had recovered from it provided the deeply sampled blood TCRbeta repertoires that made up the dataset. The repertoires were released in a freely available public database meant as a resource for research on the immune response to SARS-CoV-2. Samples came from the ongoing ImmuneRACE study (first 160 participants) plus 1,254 subjects from 6 global collaborators. Sample metadata almost always included a de-identified subject ID, COVID-19 status, age in years and sex. Where available, HLA class I and class II types were taken from metadata supplied by the sample provider and were not determined by assay-based typing. Points the paper makes about the study in general: Clinical and demographic metadata were provided uncurated, with the amount varying by source and participant.

Worth noting for this clone: Its antigen remains unidentified. The sample holds no much larger clone one base away, and base qualities are not on file.

TCRbeta CDR3 regions were amplified from genomic DNA by means of the immunoSEQ Assay, a bias-controlled multiplex PCR. In the source study's methods: The number of nucleated cells in each sample was estimated by amplification of reference gene primers within the assay. To quantify the absolute abundance of each unique TCRbeta CDR3 rearrangement, sequence reads were collapsed and filtered. Productive Simpson clonality was computed per sample as the square root of Simpson's diversity index over productive rearrangements. TCRdb holds this immuneACCESS table with in-frame rearrangements only. Some clones are missing; in checked studies, unresolved V genes explain under half, and the rest has no known cause. The V and J calls and clone size come from that table; D and trimming were worked out from the DNA. A total of a few hundred thousand clones appear in this sample, more than 75% of them only once. The top ten hold 6.5% to 9% of the sample.

In the prospective study, participants were about 18 to 95 years old, resided in about two dozen geographic areas of the United States, and were enrolled through a virtual design. In the prospective study, cohorts were assigned on the basis of participant-reported clinical history obtained from a screening survey and a study questionnaire. Each participant in the prospective study had whole blood, serum and a nasopharyngeal or oropharyngeal swab collected by mobile phlebotomists. Over an approximately 2-month period, participants in the prospective study had the option of providing additional blood draws and questionnaires. Blood samples from the prospective study were shipped frozen or at room temperature prior to DNA extraction. As encoded in the germline V gene, CDR1 is SGHVS while CDR2 is FQNEAQ. Taken from cysteine to phenylalanine, the CDR3 has 13 residues. CDR3 DNA is the only sequence kept; it has 39 bases, read in frame from the first base. V is trimmed back by 10 bases and J by 5 bases, and the junction contains 8 bases that no gene match accounts for.

Sequenced material: PBMCs or T cells enriched from blood (not recorded which). The receptor's source is a woman in her thirties or forties with acute COVID-19. The chain uses TRBV7-8 and TRBJ1-2; 9 middle bases align to TRBD1. The nucleotides read TGTGCCATCTTGGACAGGGGTCGGTATGGCTACACCTTC. Translation gives CAILDRGRYGYTF.